Below are 7 T cell receptor beta chains sequenced from a single sample in a study of CD4 and CD8 cells across lung adenocarcinoma regions. MiXCR, run by TCRdb on the PCR reads, gives a single entry per CDR3 protein. Of about 7,600 distinct CDR3 sequences in the sample, 45% were seen once. Specimen: CD8+ T cells from the center of a lung tumor. Receptor source: a male donor with lung adenocarcinoma. The CD4 and CD8 labels of this study may be unreliable.

This clonotype was recorded many times. This chain connects TRBV6-1 to TRBJ1-1, with unresolved D. The CDR3 length is 14 residues. Germline lookup yields CDR1 MNHNS and CDR2 SASEGT. Trimming removed 1 base at V and 3 bases at J, with 9 bases between. CDR3 sequence reads: CASSEVVSDTEAFF. The CDR3 DNA is TGTGCCAGCAGTGAAGTGGTTTCGGACACTGAAGCTTTCTTT.

This chain uses TRBV6-1 with TRBJ2-5; D possibly uses TRBD1 or TRBD2 (6 bases each). This CDR3 spans 16 amino acids. In germline, CDR1 is MNHNS, CDR2 SASEGT. Trimming shortened V by 5 bases and J by 5 bases, and 21 bases separated the two germline ends. The CDR3: CASSQYQGGGHETQYF. DNA for the CDR3: TGTGCCAGCAGTCAATACCAAGGTGGGGGGCACGAGACCCAGTACTTC.

The CDR3 region is CASSQPGTGTHEQYF. The CDR3 nucleotides read TGTGCCAGCAGCCAACCCGGGACAGGGACCCACGAGCAGTACTTC. The V and J genes are TRBV3-1 and TRBJ2-7, with 9 positions matching TRBD1. The CDR3 spans 15 residues. The germline CDR1 and CDR2 sequences are LGHDT and YNNKEL (reference sequence). The V and J ends lost 2 bases and 5 bases, in that order; junction bases with no gene match: 7.

The chain couples TRBV10-1 to TRBJ2-3; D is possibly TRBD1 or TRBD2 (5 bases each). The germline V gene encodes CDR1 WNHNN and CDR2 SYGVQD (reference sequence). V gave up 0 bases and J gave up 1 base, with 11 bases separating them. This CDR3 region has 16 residues. CDR3 in DNA: TGCGCCAGCAGTGAGTCGGGACCTTCAGGCACAGATACGCAGTATTTT. Its protein product is CASSESGPSGTDTQYF.

This rearrangement joins TRBV30 to TRBJ2-2; unclear D gene. Trimming shortened V by 0 bases and J by 0 bases, and 11 bases separated the two germline ends. The CDR3 consists of 16 residues. CDR1 is GTSNPN, CDR2 SVGIG, per germline (reference sequence). The CDR3 spells CAWSVRRSTNTGELFF. CDR3 DNA: TGTGCCTGGAGTGTTCGGCGGTCGACGAACACCGGGGAGCTGTTTTTT. Combining the CDR3 with reference TRBV30 and TRBJ2-2 gives the whole variable domain SQTIHQWPATLVQPVGSPLSLECTVEGTSNPNLYWYRQAAGRGLQLLFYSVGIGQISSEVPQNLSASRPQDRQFILSSKKLLLSDSGFYLCAWSVRRSTNTGELFFGEGSRLTVL.

This clonotype was counted at least ten times. The rearrangement uses TRBV6-1 and TRBJ2-2, with 9 bases matching TRBD1. This CDR3 comprises 17 residues. Germline assignment: CDR1 MNHNS and CDR2 SASEGT. V was clipped by 4 bases and J by 4 bases; unmatched bases: 10. The CDR3 nucleotides read TGTGCCAGCAGTGTTGGTCGGGGACAGGGAGTCACCGGGGAGCTGTTTTTT. It is translated as CASSVGRGQGVTGELFF.

In its sample, this clonotype was seen many times. This likely comes from a read error, as the CDR3 has no conserved phenylalanine or tryptophan at its end. The limits of the CDR3 on the DNA are not certain, so only TCRdb's listed CDR3 is given. The genes are TRBV25-1 and TRBJ2-5; TRBD1 reflects the table's D call only, with no check against the DNA. The CDR3 spans 14 residues, counting both ends. Germline loops: CDR1 MGHDK, CDR2 SYGVNS. CDR3 amino acids: CASSEQGSVGMGPA.